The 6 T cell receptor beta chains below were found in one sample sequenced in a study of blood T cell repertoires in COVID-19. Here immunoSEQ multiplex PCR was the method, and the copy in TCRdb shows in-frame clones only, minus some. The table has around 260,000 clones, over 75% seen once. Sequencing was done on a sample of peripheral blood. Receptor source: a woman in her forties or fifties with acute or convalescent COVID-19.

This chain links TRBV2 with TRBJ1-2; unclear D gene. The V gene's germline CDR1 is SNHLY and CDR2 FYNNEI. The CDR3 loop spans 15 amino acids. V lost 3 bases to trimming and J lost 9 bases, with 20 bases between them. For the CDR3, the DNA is TGTGCCAGCAGTGATACGGCCAGAGCGGAAAAGAGCTACACCTTC. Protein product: CASSDTARAEKSYTF.

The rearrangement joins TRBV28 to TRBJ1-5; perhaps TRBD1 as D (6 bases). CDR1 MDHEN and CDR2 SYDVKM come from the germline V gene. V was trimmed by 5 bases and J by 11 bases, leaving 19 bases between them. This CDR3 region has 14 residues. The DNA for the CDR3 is TGTGCCAGCAGTCTCCCAGGGGACATCAAGACCCAGCATTTT. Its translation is CASSLPGDIKTQHF.

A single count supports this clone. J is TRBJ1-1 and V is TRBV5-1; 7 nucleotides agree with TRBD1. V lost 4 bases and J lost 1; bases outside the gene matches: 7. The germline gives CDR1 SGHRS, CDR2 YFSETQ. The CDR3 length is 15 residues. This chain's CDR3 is CASSPTGSRNTEAFF. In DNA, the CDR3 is TGCGCCAGCAGCCCGACAGGGTCAAGGAACACTGAAGCTTTCTTT.

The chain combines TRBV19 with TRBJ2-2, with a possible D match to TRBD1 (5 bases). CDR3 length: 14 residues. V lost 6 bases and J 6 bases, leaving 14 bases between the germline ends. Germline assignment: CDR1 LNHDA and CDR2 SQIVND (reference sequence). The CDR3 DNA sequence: TGTGCCAGTAGGGCTGGCAGGGTAGCCGGGGAGCTGTTTTTT. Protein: CASRAGRVAGELFF. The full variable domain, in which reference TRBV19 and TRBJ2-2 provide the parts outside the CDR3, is DGGITQSPKYLFRKEGQNVTLSCEQNLNHDAMYWYRQDPGQGLRLIYYSQIVNDFQKGDIAEGYSVSREKKESFPLTVTSAQKNPTAFYLCASRAGRVAGELFFGEGSRLTVL.

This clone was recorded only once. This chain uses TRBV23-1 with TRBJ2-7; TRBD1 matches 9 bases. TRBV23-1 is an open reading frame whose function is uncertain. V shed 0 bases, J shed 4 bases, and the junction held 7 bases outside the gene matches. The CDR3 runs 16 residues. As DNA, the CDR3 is TGCGCCAGCAGTCAATCCCCGGACAGGGGTCTTTACGAGCAGTACTTC. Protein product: CASSQSPDRGLYEQYF.

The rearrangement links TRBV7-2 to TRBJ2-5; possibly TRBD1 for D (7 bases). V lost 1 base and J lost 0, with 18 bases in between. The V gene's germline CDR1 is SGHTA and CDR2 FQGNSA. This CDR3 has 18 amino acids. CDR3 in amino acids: CASSLVSSAGGYQETQYF. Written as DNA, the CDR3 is TGTGCCAGCAGCTTAGTGTCTTCGGCAGGGGGGTACCAAGAGACCCAGTACTTC.